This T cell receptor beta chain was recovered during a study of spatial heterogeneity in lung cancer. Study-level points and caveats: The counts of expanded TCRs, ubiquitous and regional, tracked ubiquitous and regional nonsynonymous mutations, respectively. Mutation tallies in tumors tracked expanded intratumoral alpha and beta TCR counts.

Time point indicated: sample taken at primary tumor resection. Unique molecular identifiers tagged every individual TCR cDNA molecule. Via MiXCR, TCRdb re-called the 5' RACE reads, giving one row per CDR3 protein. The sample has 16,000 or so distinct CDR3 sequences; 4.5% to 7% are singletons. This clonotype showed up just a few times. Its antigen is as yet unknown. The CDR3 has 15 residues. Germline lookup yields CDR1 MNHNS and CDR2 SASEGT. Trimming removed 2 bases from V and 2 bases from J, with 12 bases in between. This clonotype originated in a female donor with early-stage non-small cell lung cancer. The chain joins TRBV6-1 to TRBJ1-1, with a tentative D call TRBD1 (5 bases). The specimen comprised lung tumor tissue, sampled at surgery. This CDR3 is CASSERGWLNTEAFF. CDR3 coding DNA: TGTGCCAGCAGTGAAAGGGGTTGGTTAAACACTGAAGCTTTCTTT.